This TCR beta chain was recorded in a study of neurological immune-mediated disorders. Study-wide points: Private repertoires in all groups were suggested by the absence of shared CDR3 amino acid sequences among expanded clones across subjects.

With 10-nucleotide random UMIs included, cDNA was synthesized by 5'RACE. The yield of each sequencing run was over 180 million TCR-beta sequences from 15-18 subjects. TCRdb reprocessed the 5' RACE reads with MiXCR, giving one entry per CDR3 protein. The data hold tens of thousands of distinct CDR3 sequences, with under 13% observed a single time. Among the participants, healthy controls were blood bank volunteers in Maryland, USA. The V gene end was trimmed by 5 bases and the J gene end by 6 bases; junction bases not matched to a gene: 7. The CDR3 length is 15 residues. Germline loops: CDR1 SGHVS, CDR2 FQNEAQ. The sample holds many counts of this clonotype. Antigen unknown.

Sample: PBMCs. The genes are TRBV7-8 and TRBJ2-1; the match to TRBD2 covers 10 bases. This clonotype was obtained from a man between 35 and 55 years old in good health. The CDR3 loop is CASSLSGGASNEQFF. CDR3 DNA sequence: TGTGCCAGCAGCCTGAGCGGGGGGGCCTCCAATGAGCAGTTCTTC.